This T cell receptor beta chain was sequenced for a study of T cells in Graves' hyperthyroidism and ophthalmopathy (dated by TCRdb to about 2019). Regarding the complete study: Peripheral blood samples were taken at initial diagnosis, before any treatment was given. TCR V-J signatures able to tell the groups apart were searched for in a discovery cohort of about a hundred patients, of whom fewer than 45 had Graves' ophthalmopathy and under 65 had stable Graves' hyperthyroidism. Prospective prediction of ophthalmopathy was tested in an independent validation cohort consisting of fewer than 20 hyperthyroidism patients and around 17 patients who later progressed to ophthalmopathy. For training and testing, the 100 or so patients in the discovery cohort were randomly divided in a 7:3 ratio. Thyroid tissue and blood T-cell repertoires from about six Graves' hyperthyroidism patients were also compared in the study. After blood sampling, hyperthyroidism patients were treated with methimazole at a starting dose of 30 mg daily, and ophthalmopathy patients were treated with high-dose intravenous methylprednisolone. The paper describes TCR Vbeta CDR3 sequencing of 130 to 150 peripheral blood samples, made up of 43 ophthalmopathy patients, approximately 76 hyperthyroidism patients and some 17 progressor patients.

TCR beta CDR3 regions were amplified from RNA transcripts. The TCR CDR3 was subjected to a first round of RT-PCR using the HTBI primer set and the Qiagen OneStep RT-PCR kit. Libraries were constructed in a second round of multiplex PCR, after which size selection and purification were carried out. Libraries were sequenced paired-end with 100 bp reads on an Illumina HiSeq2000. Per the authors' processing: SOAPnuke was used to process the raw data, with reads discarded if the reads contained adapters or uncalled bases, had a mean Phred below 15, or lacked an exact constant-primer or identifier match. High-quality paired reads were merged with COPE v1.2.5, and unique nucleotide sequences were defined as clonotypes. Clonotypes were aligned to IMGT TRBV, TRBD and TRBJ reference segments using MiTCR v1.1. The analysis included only V-J combinations with a frequency above 0.0001, which together covered around 99% of the repertoires. A TCS score was defined as the ratio between F50 (clonal expansion) and ExV (chaos), using BLOSUM62-based TCRdist between CDR3 peptides within each V-J. Welch's t-statistics and random forest reduced around 520 V-J features to roughly 13, which were used in a naive Bayes classifier (R e1071). TCRdb applied fastp at Q25 and MiXCR to the public reads, then kept only in-frame beta chains. Every CDR3 protein is listed once, alongside the most common genes and DNA of its rows. TCRdb, not the original authors, processed these V and J calls. This sample has 150,000 to 200,000 distinct CDR3 sequences in its table, and roughly 9.4% of those were observed once. Roughly a fifth of the sample goes to the ten largest clones.

Overall study outcomes, separate from this receptor: No statistical method was used to set the sample size in advance, and investigators knew the group allocation. Ophthalmopathy was separated from stable hyperthyroidism by a 13 V-J signature model, with over 85% sensitivity and about 81% specificity obtained in cross-validation and 80%/75% obtained in testing. During validation, the model predicted progression to ophthalmopathy a median of roughly 7.1 months ahead of onset, with approximately 71% sensitivity and more than 72% specificity. Blood samples also contained most of the expanded thyroid clonotypes (frequency above 0.001), which suggests that blood repertoires may reflect thyroid immune responses.

Hyperthyroidism patients were newly diagnosed, had a disease duration of under 2 months, and were aged 18 to 65 years. Any patient with an uncontrolled infection, another autoimmune disease, pregnancy or lactation was excluded. Diagnoses were based on clinical symptoms, serum thyroxine and TRAb, thyroid ultrasound and orbital computed tomography. For progressor patients, blood was drawn at the first diagnosis of hyperthyroidism, before any ophthalmopathy symptoms had appeared. PBMCs were isolated from about 10 ml of fresh peripheral blood by Ficoll-Paque density gradient centrifugation. Patients classed as progressors first received a Graves' hyperthyroidism diagnosis and then went on to develop ophthalmopathy during follow-up. Total RNA was extracted with Trizol reagent, and quality was checked on an Agilent 2100 Bioanalyzer. Notes on this clonotype: Its antigen has not been determined. The sample holds no much larger clone one base away, and base qualities are not on file.

The CDR3 goes from the cysteine to the phenylalanine over 15 residues. The DNA shown is the 45-base CDR3, in frame from base 1. Ends trimmed: V by 6 bases, J by 0 bases; bases unmatched to a gene: 4. CDR1 and CDR2, per the germline V gene, are MNHNS and SASEGT. Sequencing used blood. The receptor chain draws on TRBV6-1 and TRBJ2-2; TRBD1 matches 7 bases in the middle. The TCR comes from a woman aged 18-30 years with Graves' hyperthyroidism that later progressed to Graves' ophthalmopathy. The bases read TGTGCCAGCAGCCCTCAGGGGGCGAACACCGGGGAGCTGTTTTTT. Its protein reads: CASSPQGANTGELFF.